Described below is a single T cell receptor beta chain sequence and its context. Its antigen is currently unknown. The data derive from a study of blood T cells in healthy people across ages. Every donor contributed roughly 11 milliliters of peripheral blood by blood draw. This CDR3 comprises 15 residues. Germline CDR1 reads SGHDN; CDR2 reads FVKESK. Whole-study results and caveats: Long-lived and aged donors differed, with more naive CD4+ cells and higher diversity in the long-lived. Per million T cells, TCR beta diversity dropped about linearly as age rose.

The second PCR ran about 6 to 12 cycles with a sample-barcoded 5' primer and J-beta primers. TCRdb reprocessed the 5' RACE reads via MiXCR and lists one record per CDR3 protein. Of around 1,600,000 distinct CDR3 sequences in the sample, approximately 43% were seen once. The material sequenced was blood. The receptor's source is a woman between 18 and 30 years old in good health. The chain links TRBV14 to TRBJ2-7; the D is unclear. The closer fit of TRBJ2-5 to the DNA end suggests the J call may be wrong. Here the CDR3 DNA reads TGTGCCAGCAGCCAAGAGGGCAGGTTCATAGAGACCCAGTACTTC. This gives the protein CASSQEGRFIETQYF.